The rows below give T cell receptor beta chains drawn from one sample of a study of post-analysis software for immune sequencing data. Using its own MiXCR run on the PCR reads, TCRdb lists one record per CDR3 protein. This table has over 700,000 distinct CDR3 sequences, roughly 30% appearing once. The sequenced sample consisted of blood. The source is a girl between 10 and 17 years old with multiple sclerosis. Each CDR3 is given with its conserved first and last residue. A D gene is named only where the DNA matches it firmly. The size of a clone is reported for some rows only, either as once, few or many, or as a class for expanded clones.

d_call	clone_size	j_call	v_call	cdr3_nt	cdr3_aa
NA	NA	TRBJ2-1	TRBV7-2	TGTGCCAGCAGCTTAGAATTGGGCGGGTTCTCCTACAATGAGCAGTTCTTC	CASSLELGGFSYNEQFF
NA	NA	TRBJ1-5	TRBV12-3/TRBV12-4	TGTGCCAGCAGACCCGAATGGGGGGAAAATCAGCCCCAGCATTTT	CASRPEWGENQPQHF
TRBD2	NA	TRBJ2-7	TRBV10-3	TGTGCCACCAGTGACGATAGCGGGAGGGCCTACGAGCAGTACTTC	CATSDDSGRAYEQYF
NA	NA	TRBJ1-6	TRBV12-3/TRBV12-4	TGTGCCAGCAGTCCGGGGGCGGGCCTCAATTCACCCCTCCACTTT	CASSPGAGLNSPLHF
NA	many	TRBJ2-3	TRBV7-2	TGTGCCAGCAGCCCAACGGGGGCAGATACGCAGTATTTT	CASSPTGADTQYF
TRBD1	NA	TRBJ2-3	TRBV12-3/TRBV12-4	TGTGCCAGCAGTATCGGACAGGCAGATACGCAGTATTTT	CASSIGQADTQYF
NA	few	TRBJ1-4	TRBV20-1	TGCAGTGCTCCCCGTCCGGGGACCGCAACTAATGAAAAACTGTTTTTT	CSAPRPGTATNEKLFF
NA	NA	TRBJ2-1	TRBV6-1	TGTGCCAGCAGCGAAGGGGCAGAACCCAATGAGCAGTTCTTC	CASSEGAEPNEQFF
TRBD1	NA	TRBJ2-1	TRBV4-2	TGTGCCAGCAGCCAAGGTCAGGGGGCAATTGAGCAGTTCTTC	CASSQGQGAIEQFF
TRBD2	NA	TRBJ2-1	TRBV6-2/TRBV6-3	TGTGCCAGCAGTGGGCCAGCGGGATACAATGAGCAGTTCTTC	CASSGPAGYNEQFF
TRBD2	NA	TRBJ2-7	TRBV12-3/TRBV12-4	TGTGCCAGCAGACTGGGCGCGGGAGGCCCCTACGAGCAGTACTTC	CASRLGAGGPYEQYF
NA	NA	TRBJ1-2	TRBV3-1	TGTGCCAGCAGCCAAGGGACCGCCTATGGCTACACCTTC	CASSQGTAYGYTF
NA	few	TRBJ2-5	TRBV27	TGTGCCAGCAGGCCCCACGCAGGGCAGCAAGAGACCCAGTACTTC	CASRPHAGQQETQYF
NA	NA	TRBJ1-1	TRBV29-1	TGCAGCGTTACTTCCAGGCTCCGGGTCACTGAAGCTTTCTTT	CSVTSRLRVTEAFF
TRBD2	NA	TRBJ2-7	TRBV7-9	TGTGCCAGCAGCTTATCGAGACTAGCGACCGCCTACGAGCAGTACTTC	CASSLSRLATAYEQYF
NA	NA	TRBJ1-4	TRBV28	TGTGCCAGCAGTCAACTGAGGGAAAAACTGTTTTTT	CASSQLREKLFF
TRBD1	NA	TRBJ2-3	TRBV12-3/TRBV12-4	TGTGCCAGCAGCCCAGGGGGACAGCACACAGATACGCAGTATTTT	CASSPGGQHTDTQYF
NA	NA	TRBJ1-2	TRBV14	TGTGCCAGCAGCTCTTGGGCGAGTTCTAACTATGGCTACACCTTC	CASSSWASSNYGYTF
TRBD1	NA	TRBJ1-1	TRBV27	TGTGCCAGCAGTCGCCGACAGGGGGGCACTGAAGCTTTCTTT	CASSRRQGGTEAFF
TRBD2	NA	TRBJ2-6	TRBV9	TGTGCCAGCATGCCAGGCGCGGGGAGGGTCTGGGCCAACGTCCTGACTTTC	CASMPGAGRVWANVLTF
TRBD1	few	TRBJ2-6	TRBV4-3	TGCGCCAGCAGCCTGGAGGTGGGACAGCCCTACTCTGGGGCCAACGTCCTGACTTTC	CASSLEVGQPYSGANVLTF
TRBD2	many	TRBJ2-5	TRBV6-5	TGTGCCAGCAGTCCCCTGACTAGCACGGCGGAGACCCAGTACTTC	CASSPLTSTAETQYF
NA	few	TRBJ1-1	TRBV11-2	TGTGCCAGCAGCGGAGGCACCGGGAGGCACACTGAAGCTTTCTTT	CASSGGTGRHTEAFF
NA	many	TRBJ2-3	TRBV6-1	TGTGCCAGCAGTGAAGCGGGGGGTACGCAGTATTTT	CASSEAGGTQYF
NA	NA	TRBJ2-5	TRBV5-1	TGCGCCAGCAGCTTGGCCAAAGAGACCCAGTACTTC	CASSLAKETQYF
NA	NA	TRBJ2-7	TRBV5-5	TGTGCCAGCAGCTTGGTTACCCTATACGAGCAGTACTTC	CASSLVTLYEQYF
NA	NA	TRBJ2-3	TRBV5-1	TGCGCCAGCAGCCCCTGGGACCGCGCAGATACGCAGTATTTT	CASSPWDRADTQYF
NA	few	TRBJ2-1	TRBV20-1	TGCAGTGCTGCAAGCGGAAGCTCCTACAATGAGCAGTTCTTC	CSAASGSSYNEQFF
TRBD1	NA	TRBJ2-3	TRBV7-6	TGTGCCAGCAGCCAGGGGACAGCTCTTAGCACAGATACGCAGTATTTT	CASSQGTALSTDTQYF
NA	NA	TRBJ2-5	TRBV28	TGTGCCAGCAGCACTGACCCTAACGGAGGACGGCTGTACCAAGAGACCCAGTACTTC	CASSTDPNGGRLYQETQYF
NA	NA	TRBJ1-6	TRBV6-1	TGTGCCAGCAGCCCGCTCGAGGCAGAGAATTCACCCCTCCACTTT	CASSPLEAENSPLHF
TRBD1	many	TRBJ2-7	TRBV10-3	TGTGCCATCAGTGGGCAGGACAGGGGGTGGTACGAGCAGTACTTC	CAISGQDRGWYEQYF
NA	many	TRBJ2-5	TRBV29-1	TGCAGCGCTGACTTGGACACAAGCCTCGAGACCCAGTACTTC	CSADLDTSLETQYF
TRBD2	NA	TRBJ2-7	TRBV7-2	TGTGCCAGCAGCTTAGAACGAGCGGGGACCTACGAGCAGTACTTC	CASSLERAGTYEQYF
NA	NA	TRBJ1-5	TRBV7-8	TGTGCCAGCACTCTTGCGGGGTATAGCAATCAGCCCCAGCATTTT	CASTLAGYSNQPQHF
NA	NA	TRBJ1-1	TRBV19	TGTGCCAGTAGTACCCCACCGGACCTCCGAGTAATGAACACTGAAGCTTTCTTT	CASSTPPDLRVMNTEAFF
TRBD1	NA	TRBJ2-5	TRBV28	TGTGCCAGCAGTTTATTTTCAGGGGGCGACGAGACCCAGTACTTC	CASSLFSGGDETQYF
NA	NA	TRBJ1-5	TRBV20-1	TGCAGTGCTAGAGTGGGGTTAGTCTTTGATCAGCCCCAGCATTTT	CSARVGLVFDQPQHF
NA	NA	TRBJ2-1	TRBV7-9	TGTGCCAGCAGCTTAGTGGAATGGGGGGCGAAGGATGAGCAGTTCTTC	CASSLVEWGAKDEQFF
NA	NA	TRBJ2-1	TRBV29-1	TGCAGCGTTGAATGGCCGAGCTCCTACAATGAGCAGTTCTTC	CSVEWPSSYNEQFF
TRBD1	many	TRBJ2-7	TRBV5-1	TGCGCCAGCAGCACCGGGACAGGGGGCTACGAGCAGTACTTC	CASSTGTGGYEQYF
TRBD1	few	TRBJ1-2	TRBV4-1	TGCGCCAGCAGCCAAGAGCCGGGACAGAGGAACTATGGCTACACCTTC	CASSQEPGQRNYGYTF
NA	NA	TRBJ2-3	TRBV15	TGTGCCACCAGCAGAGATCTTTCTGGGGGCCGGAGCACAGATACGCAGTATTTT	CATSRDLSGGRSTDTQYF
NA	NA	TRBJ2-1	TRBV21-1	TGTGCCAGTATAGGACGGCCCAGATACAATGAGCAGTTCTTC	CASIGRPRYNEQFF
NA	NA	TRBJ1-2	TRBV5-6	TGTGCCAGCAGCGAAGGGGCGCCCGGCCACACCTTC	CASSEGAPGHTF
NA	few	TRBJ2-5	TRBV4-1	TGCGCCAGCAGCCAAGAAGGCAGGGACGAGGAAGAGACCCAGTACTTC	CASSQEGRDEEETQYF
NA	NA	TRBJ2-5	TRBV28	TGTGCCAGCAGGTCGTCGTTGGTTGAGCAGTACTTC	CASRSSLVEQYF
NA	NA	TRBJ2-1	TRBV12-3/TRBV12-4	TGTGCCAGCAAGTTCGCTAGTCTGTCCTACAATGAGCAGTTCTTC	CASKFASLSYNEQFF
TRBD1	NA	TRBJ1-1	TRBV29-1	TGCAGCCCGGTCGTAAGACAGGGGTGGGAAGCTTTCTTT	CSPVVRQGWEAFF
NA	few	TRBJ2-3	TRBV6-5	TGTGCCAGCAGTTACTATCTGGGGGCTAGCACAGATACGCAGTATTTT	CASSYYLGASTDTQYF